These T cell receptor beta chains were read from a single sample in a study of blood T cell repertoires in COVID-19. Sequencing used immunoSEQ multiplex PCR; TCRdb keeps in-frame clones, though not all of them. The sample records around 70,000 clones, approximately 82% being singletons. Specimen: peripheral blood. These receptors were collected from a man aged 55-75 years with acute or convalescent COVID-19. Each CDR3 is given with its conserved first and last residue. A D gene is named only where the DNA matches it firmly. Not all rows give a size; the values are once, few, many and, for expanded clones, a class.

J	size	V	D	CDR3	DNA
TRBJ2-5	-	TRBV19	-	CASGGETQYF	TGTGCCAGTGGGGGGGAGACCCAGTACTTC
TRBJ1-5	-	TRBV3-1/TRBV3-2	TRBD1	CASSQTGDTRQPQHF	TGTGCCAGCAGCCAGACAGGGGACACACGACAGCCCCAGCATTTT
TRBJ2-7	once	TRBV5-1	-	CASSFTTQRPYEQYF	TGCGCCAGCAGCTTTACCACGCAGCGGCCCTACGAGCAGTACTTC
TRBJ2-6	-	TRBV6-5	-	CASSTRDSGANVLTF	TGTGCCAGCAGCACCCGGGACTCTGGGGCCAACGTCCTGACTTTC
TRBJ2-1	-	TRBV6-2/TRBV6-3	-	CASIPTGRWEQFF	TGTGCCAGCATCCCAACAGGGCGGTGGGAGCAGTTCTTC
TRBJ1-5	-	TRBV5-6	-	CASSFGQVSNQPQHF	TGTGCCAGCAGCTTTGGGCAGGTATCGAATCAGCCCCAGCATTTT
TRBJ2-5	-	TRBV7-9	-	CASSLASSEETQYF	TGTGCCAGCAGCTTAGCGTCTAGCGAAGAGACCCAGTACTTC
TRBJ2-7	-	TRBV4-3	TRBD2	CASSQEMERGGEQYF	TGCGCCAGCAGCCAAGAGATGGAGCGGGGCGGGGAGCAGTACTTC
TRBJ1-6	-	TRBV5-1	-	CASRSGVSYNSPLHF	TGCGCCAGCAGATCCGGGGTCTCCTATAATTCACCCCTCCACTTT
TRBJ2-4	-	TRBV6-2/TRBV6-3	TRBD2	CASSPLSGLAGGEGDIQYF	TGTGCCAGCAGCCCCCTCAGCGGACTAGCGGGGGGAGAGGGAGACATTCAGTACTTC
TRBJ2-5	-	TRBV18	-	CASSPPSHQETQYF	TGTGCCAGCTCACCACCGAGCCACCAAGAGACCCAGTACTTC
TRBJ2-3	-	TRBV4-3	-	CASSQDPASGGTDTQYF	TGCGCCAGCAGCCAAGACCCGGCTAGTGGGGGGACAGATACGCAGTATTTT
TRBJ1-1	-	TRBV11-2	TRBD1	CASSLAPGQARKEAFF	TGTGCCAGCAGCTTAGCCCCAGGACAGGCCAGGAAGGAAGCTTTCTTT
TRBJ1-4	-	TRBV5-1	-	CASSLSGVNEKLFF	TGCGCCAGCAGCTTGTCGGGTGTCAATGAAAAACTGTTTTTT
TRBJ2-3	-	TRBV19	TRBD2	CASSTLAGDITDTQYF	TGTGCCAGTAGTACCCTAGCGGGGGATATCACAGATACGCAGTATTTT
TRBJ1-6	-	TRBV7-9	-	CASSFSQAYSPLHF	TGTGCCAGCAGCTTCTCCCAGGCGTATTCACCCCTCCACTTT
TRBJ1-1	-	TRBV7-9	-	CAISGRGNTEAFF	TGTGCCATCTCGGGGAGGGGGAACACTGAAGCTTTCTTT
TRBJ1-3	-	TRBV11-3	-	CASSLDGTPGNTIYF	TGTGCCAGCAGCTTAGACGGTACCCCAGGAAACACCATATATTTT
TRBJ1-1	-	TRBV18	TRBD1	CASSPVTGATEAFF	TGTGCCAGCTCACCAGTTACAGGGGCCACTGAAGCTTTCTTT
TRBJ1-1	-	TRBV5-1	-	CASSQQVQGSNTEAFF	TGCGCCAGCAGCCAGCAGGTGCAGGGCTCGAACACTGAAGCTTTCTTT
TRBJ1-1	-	TRBV12-3/TRBV12-4	-	CASSILKDSEAFF	TGTGCCAGCAGTATACTCAAAGACTCTGAAGCTTTCTTT
TRBJ2-6	-	TRBV6-6	-	CASRGHSSGANVLTF	TGTGCCAGCAGAGGACACAGCTCTGGGGCCAACGTCCTGACTTTC
TRBJ1-6	-	TRBV19	-	CASSIGHYNSPLHF	TGTGCCAGTAGTATTGGCCATTATAATTCACCCCTCCACTTT
TRBJ1-1	-	TRBV5-6	-	CASSGQGSKNTEAFF	TGTGCCAGCAGCGGGCAGGGTTCCAAGAACACTGAAGCTTTCTTT
TRBJ1-1	-	TRBV19	TRBD1	CASSITGAQTEAFF	TGTGCCAGTAGTATAACAGGGGCGCAAACTGAAGCTTTCTTT
TRBJ1-1	-	TRBV5-6	TRBD1	CASSGSTGAIRGTEAFF	TGTGCCAGCAGCGGGTCGACAGGGGCCATTAGAGGGACTGAAGCTTTCTTT
TRBJ2-1	-	TRBV7-8	TRBD1	CASSLWTGGYNEQFF	TGTGCCAGCAGCTTGTGGACAGGGGGTTACAATGAGCAGTTCTTC
TRBJ1-4	-	TRBV7-9	TRBD1	CASSLGTGVNEKLFF	TGTGCCAGCAGCTTAGGTACAGGGGTTAATGAAAAACTGTTTTTT
TRBJ2-4	-	TRBV1	-	CTSSHQAGAAKNIQYF	TGCACCAGCAGCCACCAAGCGGGGGCGGCCAAAAACATTCAGTACTTC
TRBJ1-6	once	TRBV6-6	-	CASSPRNLRRSSSPLHF	TGTGCCAGCAGTCCCCGAAATTTGAGGCGATCCAGTTCACCCCTCCACTTT
TRBJ2-1	-	TRBV27	TRBD2	CASSMGLAGGALPSSEQFF	TGTGCCAGCAGTATGGGACTAGCGGGGGGCGCGTTGCCTAGCAGTGAGCAGTTCTTC
TRBJ2-5	few	TRBV18	TRBD2	CASSPKSGGAETQYF	TGTGCCAGCTCACCCAAAAGCGGGGGAGCAGAGACCCAGTACTTC
TRBJ1-2	once	TRBV19	-	CASSISTGGGISNYGYTF	TGTGCCAGTAGTATAAGTACGGGGGGCGGTATATCTAACTATGGCTACACCTTC
TRBJ1-5	-	TRBV10-3	-	CAISEGGIRPQHF	TGTGCCATCAGTGAGGGCGGGATTCGGCCCCAGCATTTT
TRBJ2-5	-	TRBV5-1	-	CASSVGSGETQYF	TGCGCCAGCAGCGTAGGTTCAGGGGAGACCCAGTACTTC
TRBJ1-1	-	TRBV14	-	CASSRLGEMNTEAFF	TGTGCCAGCAGCAGGCTTGGAGAGATGAACACTGAAGCTTTCTTT
TRBJ1-5	-	TRBV19	TRBD1	CASSIEGTGVQPQHF	TGTGCCAGTAGTATAGAGGGGACAGGGGTTCAGCCCCAGCATTTT
TRBJ1-2	-	TRBV19	-	CASSMGGLGPRGGYTF	TGTGCCAGTAGTATGGGCGGACTTGGCCCTCGTGGAGGCTACACCTTC
TRBJ2-7	-	TRBV7-9	-	CASSFGTGFSYEQYF	TGTGCCAGCAGCTTTGGTACAGGGTTCTCCTACGAGCAGTACTTC
TRBJ2-4	-	TRBV19	TRBD1	CASRPGQAPNIQYF	TGTGCCAGTAGACCGGGACAGGCCCCAAACATTCAGTACTTC
TRBJ1-1	once	TRBV9	-	CASSVAAGLNTEAFF	TGTGCCAGCAGCGTAGCGGCAGGGTTGAACACTGAAGCTTTCTTT